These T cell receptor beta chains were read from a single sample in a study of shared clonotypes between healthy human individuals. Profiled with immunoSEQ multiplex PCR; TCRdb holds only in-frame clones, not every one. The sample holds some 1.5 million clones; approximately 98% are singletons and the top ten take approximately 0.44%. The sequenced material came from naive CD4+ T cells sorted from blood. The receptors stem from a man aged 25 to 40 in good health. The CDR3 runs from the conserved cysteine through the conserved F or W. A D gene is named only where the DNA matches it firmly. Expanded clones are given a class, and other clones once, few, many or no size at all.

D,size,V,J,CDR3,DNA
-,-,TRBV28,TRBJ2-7,CATGVYEQYF,TGTGCCACCGGGGTTTACGAGCAGTACTTC
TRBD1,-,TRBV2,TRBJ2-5,CASRKTGVQTQYF,TGTGCCAGCAGAAAGACAGGGGTACAGACCCAGTACTTC
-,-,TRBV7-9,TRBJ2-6,CASPRGANVLTF,TGTGCCAGCCCCAGGGGGGCCAACGTCCTGACTTTC
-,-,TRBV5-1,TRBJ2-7,CASSLLYSYEQYF,TGCGCCAGCAGCTTATTATACTCCTACGAGCAGTACTTC
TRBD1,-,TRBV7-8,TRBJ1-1,CASSLLGQGVGAFF,TGTGCCAGCAGCTTGTTGGGACAGGGGGTGGGCGCTTTCTTT
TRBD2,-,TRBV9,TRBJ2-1,CASSPRGPSGSYNEQFF,TGTGCCAGCAGCCCGAGAGGGCCTAGCGGGAGTTACAATGAGCAGTTCTTC
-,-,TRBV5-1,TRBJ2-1,CASSVRGYEQFF,TGCGCCAGCAGCGTGAGGGGTTACGAGCAGTTCTTC
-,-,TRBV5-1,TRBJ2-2,CASSLDALGGELFF,TGCGCCAGCAGCTTGGACGCATTGGGCGGGGAGCTGTTTTTT
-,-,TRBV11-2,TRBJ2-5,CASSFAGEETQYF,TGTGCCAGCAGCTTCGCAGGGGAAGAGACCCAGTACTTC
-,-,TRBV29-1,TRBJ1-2,CSVVQGWGYTF,TGCAGCGTTGTACAGGGTTGGGGCTACACCTTC
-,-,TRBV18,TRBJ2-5,CASSPFHQTPETQYF,TGTGCCAGCTCACCCTTTCACCAAACCCCTGAGACCCAGTACTTC
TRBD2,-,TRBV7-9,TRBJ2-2,CASSPTTSGTGELFF,TGTGCCAGCAGTCCTACTACTAGCGGGACCGGGGAGCTGTTTTTT
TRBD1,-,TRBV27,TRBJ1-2,CASKMDRGGYTF,TGTGCCAGCAAAATGGACAGGGGTGGCTACACCTTC
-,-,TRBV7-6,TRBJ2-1,CASSHPYGRAANEQFF,TGTGCCAGCAGTCACCCCTACGGGCGGGCGGCCAATGAGCAGTTCTTC
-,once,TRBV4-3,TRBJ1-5,CASSQAAGEKPQHF,TGCGCCAGCAGCCAAGCGGCAGGCGAGAAGCCCCAGCATTTT
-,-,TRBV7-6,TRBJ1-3,CASSLEGLGGNTIYF,TGTGCCAGCAGCCTAGAGGGCCTTGGTGGAAACACCATATATTTT
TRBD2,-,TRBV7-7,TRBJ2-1,CASSSSGTSGTNEQFF,TGTGCTAGCAGCTCGTCCGGGACTAGCGGGACCAATGAGCAGTTCTTC
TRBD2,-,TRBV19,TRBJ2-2,CASSILAGVGTGELFF,TGTGCCAGTAGTATTCTGGCGGGAGTGGGTACCGGGGAGCTGTTTTTT
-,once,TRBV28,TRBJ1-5,CASNAGYQPQHF,TGTGCCAGCAACGCAGGGTATCAGCCCCAGCATTTT
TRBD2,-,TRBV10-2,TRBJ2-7,CASTHSGRDRGTYEQYF,TGCGCCAGCACTCATAGCGGGAGGGATCGAGGCACGTACGAGCAGTACTTC
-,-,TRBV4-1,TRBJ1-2,CASSQATTNYGYTF,TGCGCCAGCAGCCAAGCTACCACTAACTATGGCTACACCTTC
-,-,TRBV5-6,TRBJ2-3,CASTPRRPDTQYF,TGTGCCAGCACCCCCCGGAGACCAGATACGCAGTATTTT
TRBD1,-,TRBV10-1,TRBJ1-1,CASRESGGNTEAFF,TGCGCCAGCAGGGAATCAGGGGGGAACACTGAAGCTTTCTTT
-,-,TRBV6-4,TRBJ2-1,CASSEEDHYNEQFF,TGTGCCAGCAGTGAGGAGGACCATTACAATGAGCAGTTCTTC
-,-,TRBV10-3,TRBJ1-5,CAISESIQGPNQPQHF,TGTGCCATCAGTGAGTCAATCCAAGGGCCCAATCAGCCCCAGCATTTT
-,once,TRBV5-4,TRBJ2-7,CASSPGTFGGAPYEQYF,TGTGCCAGCAGCCCCGGGACATTTGGAGGGGCCCCCTACGAGCAGTACTTC
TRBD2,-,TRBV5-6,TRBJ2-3,CASSWSLAGGTDTQYF,TGTGCCAGCAGCTGGAGCTTAGCGGGAGGCACAGATACGCAGTATTTT
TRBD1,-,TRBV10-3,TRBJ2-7,CAIRGAPGQGLEEQYF,TGTGCCATAAGGGGGGCCCCGGGACAGGGACTTGAAGAGCAGTACTTC
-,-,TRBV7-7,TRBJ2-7,CASSLGGDSSYEQYF,TGTGCCAGCAGCTTAGGGGGGGACTCATCCTACGAGCAGTACTTC
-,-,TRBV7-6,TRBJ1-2,CASGQEPGAYGYTF,TGTGCCAGCGGACAAGAACCGGGAGCCTATGGCTACACCTTC
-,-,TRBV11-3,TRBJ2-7,CASSRGQSYEQYF,TGTGCCAGCAGCCGGGGACAATCCTACGAGCAGTACTTC
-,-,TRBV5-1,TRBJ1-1,CASSMGDILAEAFF,TGCGCCAGCAGCATGGGGGACATCCTCGCTGAAGCTTTCTTT
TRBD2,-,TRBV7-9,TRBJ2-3,CASSLYRGLGRGTDTQYF,TGTGCCAGCAGCCTATACCGAGGACTAGGCCGGGGGACAGATACGCAGTATTTT
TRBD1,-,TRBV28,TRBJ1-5,CASSLSVQGKAGNQPQHF,TGTGCCAGCAGTTTATCGGTACAGGGGAAAGCGGGAAATCAGCCCCAGCATTTT
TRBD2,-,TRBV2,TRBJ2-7,CASSRGGTRTYSYEQYF,TGTGCCAGCAGTAGGGGCGGGACTAGGACTTACTCCTACGAGCAGTACTTC
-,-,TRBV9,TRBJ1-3,CASSAGWGRSSGNTIYF,TGTGCCAGCAGCGCAGGTTGGGGACGGAGCTCTGGAAACACCATATATTTT
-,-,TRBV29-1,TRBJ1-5,CSVGGANQPQHF,TGCAGCGTTGGGGGGGCGAATCAGCCCCAGCATTTT
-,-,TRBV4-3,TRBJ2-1,CASSQDGWSYNEQFF,TGCGCCAGCAGCCAAGATGGGTGGAGCTACAATGAGCAGTTCTTC
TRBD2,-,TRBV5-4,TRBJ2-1,CASSLSLADYNEQFF,TGTGCCAGCAGCTTGAGTCTAGCGGACTACAATGAGCAGTTCTTC
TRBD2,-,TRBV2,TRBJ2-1,CASRPGTSGTANEQFF,TGTGCCAGCAGGCCCGGGACTAGCGGGACAGCCAATGAGCAGTTCTTC
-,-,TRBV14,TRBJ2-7,CASSDRPNFYEQYF,TGTGCCAGCAGCGACAGACCCAATTTCTACGAGCAGTACTTC
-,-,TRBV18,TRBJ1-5,CASSPSPEFTVSNQPQHF,TGTGCCAGCTCCCCTTCACCCGAGTTTACGGTTAGCAATCAGCCCCAGCATTTT
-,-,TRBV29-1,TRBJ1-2,CSVEGGGYGYTF,TGCAGCGTTGAGGGGGGAGGCTATGGCTACACCTTC
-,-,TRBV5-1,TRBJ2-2,CASSLAVGTGELFF,TGCGCCAGCAGCTTGGCCGTAGGGACCGGGGAGCTGTTTTTT
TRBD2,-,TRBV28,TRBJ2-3,CASAGAMPDTQYF,TGTGCCAGCGCGGGAGCCATGCCAGATACGCAGTATTTT
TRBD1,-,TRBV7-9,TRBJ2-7,CASSPYFPGTGLSYEQYF,TGTGCCAGCAGCCCATATTTTCCAGGGACAGGGCTCTCCTACGAGCAGTACTTC
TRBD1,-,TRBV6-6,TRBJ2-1,CASSRQGAPYNEQFF,TGTGCCAGCAGTCGACAGGGGGCCCCCTACAATGAGCAGTTCTTC
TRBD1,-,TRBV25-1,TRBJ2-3,CASTRTGLDTQYF,TGTGCCAGCACAAGGACAGGGCTGGATACGCAGTATTTT
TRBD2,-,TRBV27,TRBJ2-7,CASKGSGSFEQYF,TGTGCCAGCAAGGGTAGCGGGAGCTTCGAGCAGTACTTC
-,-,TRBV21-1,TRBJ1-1,CASSNSHERRTEAFF,TGTGCCAGCAGCAATAGCCACGAACGGAGGACTGAAGCTTTCTTT
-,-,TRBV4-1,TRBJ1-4,CASSQVGVGLTNEKLFF,TGCGCCAGCAGCCAAGTAGGGGTGGGTTTAACTAATGAAAAACTGTTTTTT
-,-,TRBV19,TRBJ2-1,CASSIYPKLAADEQFF,TGTGCCAGTAGTATTTACCCTAAACTAGCTGCGGATGAGCAGTTCTTC
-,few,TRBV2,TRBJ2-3,CASREYTDTQYF,TGTGCCAGCAGGGAGTACACAGATACGCAGTATTTT
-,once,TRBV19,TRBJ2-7,CASSIQAGVPYEQYF,TGTGCCAGTAGTATACAAGCGGGCGTACCCTACGAGCAGTACTTC
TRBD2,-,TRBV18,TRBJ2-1,CASSPISGPKYNEQFF,TGTGCCAGCTCACCCATTAGCGGGCCCAAATACAATGAGCAGTTCTTC